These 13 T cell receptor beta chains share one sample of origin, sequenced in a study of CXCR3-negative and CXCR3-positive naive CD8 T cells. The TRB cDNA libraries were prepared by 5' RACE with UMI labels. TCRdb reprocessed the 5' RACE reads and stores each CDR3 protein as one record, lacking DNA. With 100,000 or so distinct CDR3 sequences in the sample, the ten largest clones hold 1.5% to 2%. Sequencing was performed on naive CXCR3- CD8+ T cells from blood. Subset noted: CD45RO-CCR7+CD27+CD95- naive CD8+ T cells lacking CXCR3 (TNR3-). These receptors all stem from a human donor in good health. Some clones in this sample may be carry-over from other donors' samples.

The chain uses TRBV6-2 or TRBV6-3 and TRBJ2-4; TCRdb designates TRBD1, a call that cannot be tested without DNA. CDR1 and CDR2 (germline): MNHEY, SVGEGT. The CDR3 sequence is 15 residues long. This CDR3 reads CASSRSRQGADIQYF.

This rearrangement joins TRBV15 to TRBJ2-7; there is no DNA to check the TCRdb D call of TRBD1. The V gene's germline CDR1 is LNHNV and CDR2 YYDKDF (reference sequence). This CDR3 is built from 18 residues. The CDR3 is CATSRSFITGTPTYEQYF.

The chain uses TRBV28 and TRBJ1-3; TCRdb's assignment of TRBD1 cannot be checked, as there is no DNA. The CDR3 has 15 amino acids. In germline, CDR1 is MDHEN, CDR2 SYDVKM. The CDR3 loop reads CASSIGASSGNTIYF.

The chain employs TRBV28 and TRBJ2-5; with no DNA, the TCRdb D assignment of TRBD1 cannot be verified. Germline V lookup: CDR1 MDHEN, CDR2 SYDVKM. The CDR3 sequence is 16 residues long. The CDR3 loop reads CASRTSGAASGETQYF.

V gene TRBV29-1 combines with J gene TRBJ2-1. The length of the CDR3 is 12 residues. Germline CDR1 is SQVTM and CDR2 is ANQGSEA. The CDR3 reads CSGNYRDNEQFF.

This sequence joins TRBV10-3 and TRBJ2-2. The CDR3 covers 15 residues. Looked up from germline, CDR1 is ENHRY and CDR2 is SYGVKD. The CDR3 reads CAISDDEWYTGELFF.

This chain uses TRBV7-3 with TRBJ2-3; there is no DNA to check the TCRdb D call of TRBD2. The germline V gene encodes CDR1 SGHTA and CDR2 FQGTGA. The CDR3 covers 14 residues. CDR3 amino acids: CASSSTSATDTQYF. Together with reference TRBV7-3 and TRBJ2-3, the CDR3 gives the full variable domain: GAGVSQTPSNKVTEKGKYVELRCDPISGHTALYWYRQSLGQGPEFLIYFQGTGAADDSGLPNDRFFAVRPEGSVSTLKIQRTERGDSAVYLCASSSTSATDTQYFGPGTRLTVL.

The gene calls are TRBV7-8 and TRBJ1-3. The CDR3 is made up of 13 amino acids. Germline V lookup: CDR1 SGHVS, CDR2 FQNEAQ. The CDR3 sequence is CASNPGSGNTIYF.

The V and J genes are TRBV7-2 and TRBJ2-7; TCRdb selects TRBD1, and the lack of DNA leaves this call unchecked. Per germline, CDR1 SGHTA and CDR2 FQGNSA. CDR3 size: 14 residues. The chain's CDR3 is CASSVGAGAYEQCF.

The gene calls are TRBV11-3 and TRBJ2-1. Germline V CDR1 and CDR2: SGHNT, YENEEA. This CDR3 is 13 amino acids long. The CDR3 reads CASSFRADNEQFF.

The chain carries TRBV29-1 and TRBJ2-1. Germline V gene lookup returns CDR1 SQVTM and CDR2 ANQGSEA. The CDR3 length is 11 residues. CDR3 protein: CSVDRLGEQFF.

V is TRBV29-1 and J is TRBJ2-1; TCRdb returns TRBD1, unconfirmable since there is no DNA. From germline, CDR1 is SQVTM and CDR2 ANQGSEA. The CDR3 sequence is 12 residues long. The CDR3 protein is CSAGGARGEQFF.

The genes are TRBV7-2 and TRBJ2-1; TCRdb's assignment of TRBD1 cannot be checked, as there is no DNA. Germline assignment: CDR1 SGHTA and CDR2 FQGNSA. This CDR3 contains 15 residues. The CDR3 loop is CASSLRQGNYNEQFF.